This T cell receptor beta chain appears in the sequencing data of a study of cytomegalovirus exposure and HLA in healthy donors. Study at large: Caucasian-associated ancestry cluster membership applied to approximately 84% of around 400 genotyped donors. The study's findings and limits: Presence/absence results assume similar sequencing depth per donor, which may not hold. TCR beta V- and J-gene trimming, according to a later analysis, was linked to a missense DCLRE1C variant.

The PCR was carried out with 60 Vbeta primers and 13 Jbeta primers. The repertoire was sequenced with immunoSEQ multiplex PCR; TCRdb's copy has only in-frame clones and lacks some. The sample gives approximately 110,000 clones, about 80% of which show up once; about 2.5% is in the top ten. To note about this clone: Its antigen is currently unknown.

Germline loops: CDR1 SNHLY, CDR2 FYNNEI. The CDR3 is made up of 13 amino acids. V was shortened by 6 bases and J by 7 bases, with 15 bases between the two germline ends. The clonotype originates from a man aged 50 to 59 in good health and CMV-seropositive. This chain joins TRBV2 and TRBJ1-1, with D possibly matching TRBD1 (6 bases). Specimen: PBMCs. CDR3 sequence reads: CASSRGQLLEAFF. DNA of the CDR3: TGTGCCAGCAGCCGCGGACAGCTTCTTGAAGCTTTCTTT.